This T cell receptor beta chain was sequenced in a study of T cells after yellow fever vaccination. Study-level points and caveats: High-abundance clonotypes from the bulk population could contaminate FACS-sorted repertoires. Researchers noted that a small share of clonotypes showed up in both CD4 and CD8 compartments. Booster sampling recovered most clones from primary vaccination (96% CD4, approximately 90% CD8).

Concerning this clonotype itself: Its antigen is undetermined.

TCRdb analysed the 5' RACE reads with MiXCR anew, one entry per CDR3 protein. The data hold 500,000 to 650,000 distinct CDR3 sequences, with more than 9% observed a single time. CDR1 DFQATT and CDR2 SNEGSKA come from the germline V gene (reference sequence). V shed 0 bases and J shed 2 bases, with 10 bases lying between them. The CDR3 contains 14 residues. The clonotype originates from a young man who received the YFV17D yellow fever vaccine. The specimen was PBMCs, collected on the day of the yellow fever booster vaccination. This rearrangement joins TRBV20-1 to TRBJ2-5; D is ambiguous. The CDR3, as DNA: TGCAGTGCTAGAGACCAGACGGGTCAAGAGACCCAGTACTTC. It yields the protein CSARDQTGQETQYF.